This is a list of T cell receptor beta chains from one sample in a study of CD8+ T cells in alopecia areata. TCRdb's table, derived via immunoSEQ multiplex PCR, lists solely in-frame clones and lacks some. The sample has 150,000 or so clones, around 47% seen once. Sequencing was carried out using CD4+ T cells sorted from blood. The receptor set was obtained from a human donor with alopecia areata. Both conserved end residues are part of each CDR3. Each record gives: J gene, D gene, V gene, CDR3 protein. D genes are given only for firm matches.

TRBJ2-7 | NA | TRBV9 | CASSVAGGGEQYF
TRBJ2-7 | NA | TRBV10-3 | CAISFGGEREQYF
TRBJ2-1 | NA | TRBV6-5 | CASSNSFDNEQFF
TRBJ2-1 | NA | TRBV7-2 | CASSLVGEQFF
TRBJ1-5 | TRBD1 | TRBV28 | CASQTGSQPQHF
TRBJ1-2 | NA | TRBV29-1 | CSVGGLGTNYGYTF
TRBJ1-3 | NA | TRBV5-1 | CASSFGAFSGNTIYF
TRBJ2-5 | TRBD2 | TRBV20-1 | CSALAAPTQYF
TRBJ2-5 | NA | TRBV28 | CASSLFAETQYF
TRBJ2-5 | NA | TRBV29-1 | CSVVGPVNKRTQYF
TRBJ2-5 | TRBD2 | TRBV7-9 | CASRTAGGIETQYF
TRBJ1-1 | NA | TRBV19 | CASAAPGSYTEAFF
TRBJ2-5 | NA | TRBV5-1 | CASSPNQETQYF
TRBJ2-5 | NA | TRBV25-1 | CASRRTRGSETQYF
TRBJ2-7 | NA | TRBV4-1 | CASSQGQVGSYEQYF
TRBJ2-7 | TRBD1 | TRBV27 | CASSLIPGTGTSEQYF
TRBJ2-6 | TRBD2 | TRBV7-2 | CASSFSVSGYIGANVLTF
TRBJ2-4 | TRBD2 | TRBV7-8 | CASSKIAGGVLLDKNIQYF
TRBJ2-3 | NA | TRBV28 | CASSLGSGDTQYF
TRBJ2-3 | NA | TRBV9 | CASSVAPGTTDTQYF
TRBJ2-7 | NA | TRBV28 | CASSPTAGGAYEQYF
TRBJ2-2 | NA | TRBV5-4 | CASSLERDKTGELFF